These T cell receptor beta chains were read from a single sample in a study of cytomegalovirus exposure and HLA in healthy donors. TCRdb's table, derived via immunoSEQ multiplex PCR, lists solely in-frame clones and lacks some. Here the sample spans 100,000 to 150,000 clones, about three quarters being singletons. The source material was PBMCs. These receptors all come from a woman in her thirties or forties in good health and CMV-seropositive. CDR3s include the opening cysteine and the closing phenylalanine or tryptophan. The order of the fields is J gene, D gene, V gene, clone size, CDR3 protein, CDR3 DNA. The D gene is left open where the match is weak. Size tells how often a clone was seen (once, few, many) or the class of an expanded clone, and some rows leave it out.

J gene: TRBJ2-1
D gene: TRBD2
V gene: TRBV30
clone size: NA
CDR3 protein: CAWTQWTSGRAYNEQFF
CDR3 DNA: TGTGCCTGGACTCAATGGACTAGCGGGCGAGCCTACAATGAGCAGTTCTTC

J gene: TRBJ2-1
D gene: TRBD1
V gene: TRBV2
clone size: few
CDR3 protein: CASIAGTVGNEQFF
CDR3 DNA: TGTGCCAGCATTGCCGGGACAGTGGGCAATGAGCAGTTCTTC

J gene: TRBJ2-1
D gene: NA
V gene: TRBV5-1
clone size: NA
CDR3 protein: CASSLRRDSYNEQFF
CDR3 DNA: TGCGCCAGCAGCTTGAGGCGGGACTCCTACAATGAGCAGTTCTTC

J gene: TRBJ2-5
D gene: NA
V gene: TRBV2
clone size: NA
CDR3 protein: CATLGGEGSQETQYF
CDR3 DNA: TGTGCCACCCTAGGGGGGGAGGGGAGCCAAGAGACCCAGTACTTC

J gene: TRBJ1-2
D gene: TRBD1
V gene: TRBV5-1
clone size: NA
CDR3 protein: CASSRQGDYGYTF
CDR3 DNA: TGCGCCAGCAGCAGACAGGGAGACTATGGCTACACCTTC

J gene: TRBJ2-1
D gene: NA
V gene: TRBV15
clone size: NA
CDR3 protein: CATSRDWVALGGNEQFF
CDR3 DNA: TGTGCCACCAGCAGAGATTGGGTGGCTCTAGGAGGTAATGAGCAGTTCTTC

J gene: TRBJ1-6
D gene: NA
V gene: TRBV6-1
clone size: NA
CDR3 protein: CASSEAPGDYSPLHF
CDR3 DNA: TGTGCCAGCAGTGAAGCACCGGGGGATTACTCACCCCTCCACTTT

J gene: TRBJ1-6
D gene: TRBD1
V gene: TRBV9
clone size: NA
CDR3 protein: CASSVGGTGTNSPLHF
CDR3 DNA: TGTGCCAGCAGCGTAGGAGGGACAGGGACCAATTCACCCCTCCACTTT

J gene: TRBJ2-2
D gene: NA
V gene: TRBV19
clone size: few
CDR3 protein: CASTPLVGANTGELFF
CDR3 DNA: TGTGCCAGTACCCCCCTGGTAGGGGCCAACACCGGGGAGCTGTTTTTT

J gene: TRBJ2-1
D gene: NA
V gene: TRBV27
clone size: few
CDR3 protein: CASSSPRGRRYNEQFF
CDR3 DNA: TGTGCCAGCAGTTCACCCAGGGGAAGGAGATACAATGAGCAGTTCTTC

J gene: TRBJ2-3
D gene: NA
V gene: TRBV2
clone size: NA
CDR3 protein: CASSDLGATDTQYF
CDR3 DNA: TGTGCCAGCAGTGACTTAGGGGCCACAGATACGCAGTATTTT

J gene: TRBJ2-3
D gene: NA
V gene: TRBV5-1
clone size: NA
CDR3 protein: CASSESLVGATDTQYF
CDR3 DNA: TGCGCCAGCAGCGAATCTTTAGTGGGGGCCACAGATACGCAGTATTTT

J gene: TRBJ1-6
D gene: NA
V gene: TRBV13
clone size: NA
CDR3 protein: CASSLRLWDSPLHF
CDR3 DNA: TGTGCCAGCAGCCTGAGGCTCTGGGATTCACCCCTCCACTTT

J gene: TRBJ2-5
D gene: TRBD1
V gene: TRBV7-9
clone size: NA
CDR3 protein: CASSWVRGGPETQYF
CDR3 DNA: TGTGCCAGCAGCTGGGTACGAGGGGGCCCAGAGACCCAGTACTTC

J gene: TRBJ1-5
D gene: TRBD1
V gene: TRBV5-1
clone size: NA
CDR3 protein: CASSIGQGHNQPQHF
CDR3 DNA: TGCGCCAGCAGCATAGGACAGGGGCACAATCAGCCCCAGCATTTT

J gene: TRBJ2-5
D gene: TRBD1
V gene: TRBV19
clone size: few
CDR3 protein: CASSITGDETQYF
CDR3 DNA: TGTGCCAGTAGTATAACAGGGGATGAGACCCAGTACTTC

J gene: TRBJ2-5
D gene: TRBD2
V gene: TRBV7-6
clone size: NA
CDR3 protein: CASSHGGLAGPQETQYF
CDR3 DNA: TGTGCCAGCAGCCACGGCGGACTAGCGGGCCCCCAAGAGACCCAGTACTTC

J gene: TRBJ1-3
D gene: NA
V gene: TRBV6-5
clone size: NA
CDR3 protein: CASSPFGGGNTIYF
CDR3 DNA: TGTGCCAGCAGCCCCTTCGGGGGGGGAAACACCATATATTTT

J gene: TRBJ1-1
D gene: NA
V gene: TRBV6-1
clone size: NA
CDR3 protein: CASNLQGPNTEAFF
CDR3 DNA: TGTGCCAGCAATTTACAGGGCCCTAACACTGAAGCTTTCTTT

J gene: TRBJ2-7
D gene: TRBD1
V gene: TRBV7-2
clone size: NA
CDR3 protein: CASSPLSTGGYEQYF
CDR3 DNA: TGTGCCAGCAGCCCCCTTTCTACAGGGGGCTACGAGCAGTACTTC

J gene: TRBJ2-7
D gene: NA
V gene: TRBV30
clone size: once
CDR3 protein: CAWSTGPYEQYF
CDR3 DNA: TGTGCCTGGAGTACAGGGCCCTACGAGCAGTACTTC

J gene: TRBJ2-7
D gene: NA
V gene: TRBV19
clone size: NA
CDR3 protein: CASRMQGGGEQYF
CDR3 DNA: TGTGCCAGTAGGATGCAGGGGGGTGGCGAGCAGTACTTC

J gene: TRBJ2-1
D gene: NA
V gene: TRBV25-1
clone size: few
CDR3 protein: CASSFSGTSNEQFF
CDR3 DNA: TGTGCCAGCAGTTTCTCCGGGACTTCGAATGAGCAGTTCTTC

J gene: TRBJ2-1
D gene: TRBD2
V gene: TRBV4-2
clone size: NA
CDR3 protein: CASRGGTSGGESSYNEQFF
CDR3 DNA: TGTGCCAGCAGGGGCGGGACTAGCGGGGGGGAGAGCTCCTACAATGAGCAGTTCTTC

J gene: TRBJ2-1
D gene: NA
V gene: TRBV2
clone size: few
CDR3 protein: CASSAVGGANNEQFF
CDR3 DNA: TGCGCCAGCAGTGCCGTAGGAGGGGCGAACAATGAGCAGTTCTTC

J gene: TRBJ2-2
D gene: NA
V gene: TRBV29-1
clone size: NA
CDR3 protein: CSVEGEWGLTGELFF
CDR3 DNA: TGCAGCGTTGAGGGGGAGTGGGGGCTCACCGGGGAGCTGTTTTTT

J gene: TRBJ1-4
D gene: NA
V gene: TRBV21-1
clone size: NA
CDR3 protein: CASIRTGRDEKLFF
CDR3 DNA: TGTGCCAGCATCCGGACAGGAAGGGATGAAAAACTGTTTTTT

J gene: TRBJ2-7
D gene: TRBD2
V gene: TRBV5-1
clone size: NA
CDR3 protein: CASSSGTSPYEQYF
CDR3 DNA: TGCGCCAGCAGCTCAGGGACTAGCCCCTACGAGCAGTACTTC

J gene: TRBJ1-4
D gene: TRBD1
V gene: TRBV5-1
clone size: NA
CDR3 protein: CASSFGRRTGINEKLFF
CDR3 DNA: TGCGCCAGCAGCTTCGGACGTAGGACAGGGATTAATGAAAAACTGTTTTTT

J gene: TRBJ1-2
D gene: TRBD1
V gene: TRBV5-1
clone size: NA
CDR3 protein: CASSWTQGERGYTF
CDR3 DNA: TGCGCCAGCAGCTGGACCCAGGGGGAGAGGGGCTACACCTTC

J gene: TRBJ2-1
D gene: NA
V gene: TRBV4-3
clone size: NA
CDR3 protein: CASSQELHNEQFF
CDR3 DNA: TGCGCCAGCAGCCAAGAACTACACAATGAGCAGTTCTTC

J gene: TRBJ1-1
D gene: TRBD1
V gene: TRBV6-5
clone size: NA
CDR3 protein: CASRNYRGPGEAFF
CDR3 DNA: TGTGCCAGCAGAAACTACAGGGGGCCAGGTGAAGCTTTCTTT

J gene: TRBJ1-1
D gene: NA
V gene: TRBV15
clone size: NA
CDR3 protein: CATTHEGNTEAFF
CDR3 DNA: TGTGCCACCACCCATGAGGGGAACACTGAAGCTTTCTTT

J gene: TRBJ1-1
D gene: NA
V gene: TRBV6-4
clone size: NA
CDR3 protein: CASSDGQPNTEAFF
CDR3 DNA: TGTGCCAGCAGTGACGGGCAACCGAACACTGAAGCTTTCTTT

J gene: TRBJ2-4
D gene: NA
V gene: TRBV6-1
clone size: NA
CDR3 protein: CASRGRAKNIQYF
CDR3 DNA: TGTGCCAGCAGGGGGAGGGCCAAAAACATTCAGTACTTC

J gene: TRBJ1-1
D gene: NA
V gene: TRBV6-1
clone size: NA
CDR3 protein: CASSDIGGNTEAFF
CDR3 DNA: TGTGCCAGCAGTGATATCGGGGGGAACACTGAAGCTTTCTTT

J gene: TRBJ2-1
D gene: TRBD1
V gene: TRBV7-3
clone size: NA
CDR3 protein: CASSLATGTGNDEQFF
CDR3 DNA: TGTGCCAGCAGCTTAGCGACCGGGACAGGGAACGATGAGCAGTTCTTC

J gene: TRBJ1-5
D gene: TRBD1
V gene: TRBV19
clone size: NA
CDR3 protein: CASRVGQRNQPQHF
CDR3 DNA: TGTGCCAGTAGGGTGGGACAGCGGAATCAGCCCCAGCATTTT

J gene: TRBJ2-3
D gene: NA
V gene: TRBV9
clone size: NA
CDR3 protein: CASSAGRQRGSSTDTQYF
CDR3 DNA: TGTGCCAGCAGCGCAGGCCGACAAAGGGGTTCTAGCACAGATACGCAGTATTTT

J gene: TRBJ1-5
D gene: TRBD1
V gene: TRBV5-8
clone size: NA
CDR3 protein: CASSDGQVNQPQHF
CDR3 DNA: TGTGCCAGCAGCGACGGACAGGTGAATCAGCCCCAGCATTTT

J gene: TRBJ1-1
D gene: TRBD1
V gene: TRBV5-5
clone size: NA
CDR3 protein: CASSWQTGLEAFF
CDR3 DNA: TGTGCCAGCAGCTGGCAGACAGGGCTTGAAGCTTTCTTT